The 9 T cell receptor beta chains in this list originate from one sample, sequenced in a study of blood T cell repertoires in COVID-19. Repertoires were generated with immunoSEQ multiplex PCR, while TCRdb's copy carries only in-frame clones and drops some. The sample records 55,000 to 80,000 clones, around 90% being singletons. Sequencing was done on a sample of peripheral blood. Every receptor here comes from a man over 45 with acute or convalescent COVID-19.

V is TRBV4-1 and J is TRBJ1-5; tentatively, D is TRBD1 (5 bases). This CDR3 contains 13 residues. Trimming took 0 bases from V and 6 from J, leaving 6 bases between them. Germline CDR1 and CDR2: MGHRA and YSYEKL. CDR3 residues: CASSQERGQPQHF. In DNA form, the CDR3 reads TGCGCCAGCAGCCAAGAAAGGGGTCAGCCCCAGCATTTT.

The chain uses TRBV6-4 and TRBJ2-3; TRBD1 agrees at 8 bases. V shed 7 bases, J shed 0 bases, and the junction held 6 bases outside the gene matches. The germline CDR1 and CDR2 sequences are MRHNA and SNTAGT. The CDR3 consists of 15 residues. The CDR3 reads CASTKDRASTDTQYF. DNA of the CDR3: TGTGCCAGCACAAAGGACAGGGCCAGCACAGATACGCAGTATTTT.

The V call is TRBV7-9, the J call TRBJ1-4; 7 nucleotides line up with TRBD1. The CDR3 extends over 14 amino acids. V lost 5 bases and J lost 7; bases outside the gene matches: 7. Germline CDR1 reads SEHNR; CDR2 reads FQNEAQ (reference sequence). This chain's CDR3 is CASSIQGKTEKLFF. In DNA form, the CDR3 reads TGTGCCAGCAGCATACAGGGGAAGACTGAAAAACTGTTTTTT.

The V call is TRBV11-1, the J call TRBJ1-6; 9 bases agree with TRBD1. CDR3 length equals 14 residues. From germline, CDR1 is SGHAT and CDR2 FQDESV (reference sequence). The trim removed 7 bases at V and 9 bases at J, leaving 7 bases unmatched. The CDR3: CASTPGQGISPLHF. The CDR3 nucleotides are TGTGCCAGCACCCCGGGACAGGGAATTTCACCCCTCCACTTT. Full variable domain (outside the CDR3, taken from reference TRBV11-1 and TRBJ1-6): EAEVAQSPRYKITEKSQAVAFWCDPISGHATLYWYRQILGQGPELLVQFQDESVVDDSQLPKDRFSAERLKGVDSTLKIQPAELGDSAMYLCASTPGQGISPLHFGNGTRLTVT.

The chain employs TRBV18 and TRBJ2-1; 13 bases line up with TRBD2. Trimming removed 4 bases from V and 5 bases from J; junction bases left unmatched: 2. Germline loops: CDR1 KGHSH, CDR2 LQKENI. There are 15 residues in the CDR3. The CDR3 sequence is CASSRTSGGDNEQFF. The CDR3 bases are TGTGCCAGCTCACGAACTAGCGGGGGGGACAATGAGCAGTTCTTC.

CDR3 sequence: CASSPGAGAGYTF. The CDR3 DNA is TGTGCCAGCAGCCCGGGTGCGGGGGCCGGCTACACCTTC. This chain connects TRBV7-9 to TRBJ1-2; D might be TRBD1 (6 bases). Germline-derived CDR1 and CDR2 are SEHNR and FQNEAQ (reference sequence). The CDR3 has 13 amino acids. V lost 5 bases to trimming and J lost 8 bases, with 15 bases between them.

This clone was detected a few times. CDR3 DNA: TGTGCTAGTGGTTTGGATACCCAGGGGGCGATTCCAGATACGCAGTATTTT. Translation: CASGLDTQGAIPDTQYF. The chain is built from TRBV12-5 and TRBJ2-3, with 8 bases that match TRBD1. The CDR3 length is 17 residues. The V gene's germline CDR1 is LGHNT and CDR2 FRNRAP. J lost 4 bases, V lost 1 base, and 10 bases had no gene match.

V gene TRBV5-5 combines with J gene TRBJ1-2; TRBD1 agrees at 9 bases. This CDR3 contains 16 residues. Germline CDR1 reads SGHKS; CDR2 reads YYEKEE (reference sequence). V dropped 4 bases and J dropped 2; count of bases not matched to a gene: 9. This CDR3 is CASSQGGTGQNYGYTF. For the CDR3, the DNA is TGTGCCAGCAGCCAAGGTGGGACAGGGCAGAACTATGGCTACACCTTC.

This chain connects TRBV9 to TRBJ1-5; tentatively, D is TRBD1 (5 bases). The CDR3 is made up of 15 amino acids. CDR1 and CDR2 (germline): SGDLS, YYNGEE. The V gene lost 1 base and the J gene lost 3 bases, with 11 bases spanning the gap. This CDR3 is CASSVSTGTNQPQHF. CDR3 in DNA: TGTGCCAGCAGCGTATCCACAGGCACCAATCAGCCCCAGCATTTT.